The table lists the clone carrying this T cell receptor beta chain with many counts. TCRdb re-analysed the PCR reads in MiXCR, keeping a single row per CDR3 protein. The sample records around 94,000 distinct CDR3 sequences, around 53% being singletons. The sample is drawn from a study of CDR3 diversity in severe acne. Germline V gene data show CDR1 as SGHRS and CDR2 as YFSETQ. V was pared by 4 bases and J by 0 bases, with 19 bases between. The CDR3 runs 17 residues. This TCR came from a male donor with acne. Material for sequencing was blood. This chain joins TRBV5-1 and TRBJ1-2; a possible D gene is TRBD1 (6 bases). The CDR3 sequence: CASSPTQGWAANYGYTF. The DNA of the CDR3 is TGCGCCAGCAGCCCTACTCAGGGGTGGGCTGCTAACTATGGCTACACCTTC.